The source of this T cell receptor beta chain is a study of PD-L1 blockade in urothelial cancer. Study background: In the mid-2010s, patients got going on atezolizumab, taking 1,200 mg intravenously every 3 weeks. The researchers analyzed blood 3 weeks (second dose) and 6 weeks after treatment start. Median blood clonality was roughly 0.072, with 75,000 to 100,000 unique TCRs.

The table came from immunoSEQ multiplex PCR; TCRdb's copy has only in-frame clones and leaves some out. The sample contains roughly 120,000 clones, roughly 91% of which appear only once. There are 14 residues in the CDR3. The trim removed 4 bases at V and 5 bases at J, leaving 7 bases unmatched. Germline V CDR1 and CDR2: SGHDT, YYEEEE. Indicated time point: peripheral blood 6 weeks after treatment start. All patients carried locally advanced or metastatic urothelial carcinoma. The rearrangement joins TRBV5-6 to TRBJ2-7; 9 bases fit TRBD1. The receptor was isolated from a man aged 60 to 69 with urothelial cancer. The source material was PBMCs, sampled around atezolizumab (anti-PD-L1) treatment. CDR3 DNA: TGTGCCAGCAGCCCGACAGGGGGTTTAAACGAGCAGTACTTC. This translates into CASSPTGGLNEQYF.